One and the same sample provided the 5 T cell receptor beta chains below, sequenced in a study of blood T cell repertoires in COVID-19. Using immunoSEQ multiplex PCR, the repertoire was profiled, and TCRdb retains in-frame clones only, with some absent. This table has 370,000 or so clones, approximately 87% appearing once. Sequencing input: PBMCs or T cells enriched from blood (not recorded which). These TCRs come from a man under 40 who had recovered from COVID-19.

This chain connects TRBV3-1 (or the pseudogene TRBV3-2) to TRBJ1-3, with unresolved D. V dropped 0 bases and J dropped 4 bases, with 10 bases sitting between them. CDR3 length: 15 residues. Germline CDR1 LGHDT, CDR2 YNNKEL (reference sequence). As DNA, the CDR3 is TGTGCCAGCAGCCAAGAAGTGCGGCTGGGAAACACCATATATTTT. Encoded protein: CASSQEVRLGNTIYF.

The V call is TRBV7-9, the J call TRBJ2-3; D not certain. The CDR3 length is 11 residues. CDR1 and CDR2 from the germline V gene are SEHNR and FQNEAQ (reference sequence). Trimming stripped 5 bases from V and 11 bases from J, with 11 bases between. The CDR3 DNA reads as TGTGCCAGCAGCCGAACTAAAGGGCAGTATTTT. It translates to CASSRTKGQYF.

The gene calls are TRBV6-5 and TRBJ1-5; D is unresolved. The CDR3 spans 12 residues. V gave up 6 bases and J gave up 9 bases, with 12 bases separating them. CDR1 is MNHEY and CDR2 is SVGAGI in the germline V gene. As DNA, the CDR3 is TGTGCCAGCAGCCGCCTCGAGGGGCCCCAGCATTTT. As protein: CASSRLEGPQHF.

Only a few counts were recorded for this clone. The chain employs TRBV19 and TRBJ2-1, with a weak D call TRBD2 (5 bases). Per germline, CDR1 LNHDA and CDR2 SQIVND (reference sequence). This CDR3 spans 14 amino acids. Trimming took off 5 bases at V and 8 bases at J, with 16 bases between the two ends. The CDR3 DNA sequence: TGTGCCAGTAGTCCCACGAGGACTGGGGATGAGCAGTTCTTC. This codes for CASSPTRTGDEQFF.

The gene calls are TRBV5-4 and TRBJ1-1, with D possibly matching TRBD1 (6 bases). Trimming took off 5 bases at V and 3 bases at J, with 17 bases between the two ends. CDR3 length: 15 amino acids. Per germline, CDR1 SGHNT and CDR2 YYREEE (reference sequence). The chain's CDR3 is CASRGGAVFDTEAFF. CDR3 bases: TGTGCCAGCAGAGGGGGGGCGGTTTTTGACACTGAAGCTTTCTTT.